Detailed here is one T cell receptor (beta chain). The antigen is not known. Some clones are missing from TCRdb's copy, which holds only in-frame ones; the method was immunoSEQ multiplex PCR. Altogether some 77,000 clones are present, more than 70% being singletons, with the ten largest covering roughly 2.3%. The data stem from a study of OX40 agonist ivuxolimab in advanced cancers. Looking at the study overall: With a range of roughly 20 to 80, age averaged approximately 54 years, and around 83% were male. Study results and caveats: Averaged across samples, CD8+ T cells carried more expanded clones than CD4+ did.

Blood sampling was done at baseline, cycle 4 day 1, and cycle 7 day 1. CDR1 SGDLS and CDR2 YYNGEE come from the germline V gene. The CDR3 is 15 residues long. V lost 0 bases and J lost 4, with 13 bases in between. This chain connects TRBV9 to TRBJ2-5, with no clear D. The source of this sequence is an adult with an advanced solid tumor such as melanoma, head and neck, liver or kidney cancer. The sample here was CD4+ or CD8+ T cells sorted from blood, taken in a trial of the OX40 agonist ivuxolimab. The CDR3: CASSVGMRSSETQYF. The CDR3 coding sequence is TGTGCCAGCAGCGTAGGCATGAGGTCATCAGAGACCCAGTACTTC.